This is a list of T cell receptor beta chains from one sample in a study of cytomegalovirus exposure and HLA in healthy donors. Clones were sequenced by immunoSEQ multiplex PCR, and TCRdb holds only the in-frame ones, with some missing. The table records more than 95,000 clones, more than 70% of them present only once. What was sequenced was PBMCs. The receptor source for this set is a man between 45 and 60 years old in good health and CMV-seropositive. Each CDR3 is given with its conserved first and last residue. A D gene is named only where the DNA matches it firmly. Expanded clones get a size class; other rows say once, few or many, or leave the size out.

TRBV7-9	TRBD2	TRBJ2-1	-	TGTGCCAGCAGGCTAGCGGGAGTTAATGAGCAGTTCTTC	CASRLAGVNEQFF
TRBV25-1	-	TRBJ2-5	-	TGTGCCAGCAGTGACGACAGACAAGAGACCCAGTACTTC	CASSDDRQETQYF
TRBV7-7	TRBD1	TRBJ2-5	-	TGTGCCAGCAGCTTAGGGACAGGGTTGTCAGAGACCCAGTACTTC	CASSLGTGLSETQYF
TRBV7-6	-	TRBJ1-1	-	TGTGCCAGCAGCTTGGGGGGGCACACTGAAGCTTTCTTT	CASSLGGHTEAFF
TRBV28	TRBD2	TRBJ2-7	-	TGTGCCAGCAGTCCGTCCAAACGCGGGAGCTCCTACGAGCAGTACTTC	CASSPSKRGSSYEQYF
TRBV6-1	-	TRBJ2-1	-	TGTGCCAGCAGTGAAGCGGGGCGGAGCTCCTACAATGAGCAGTTCTTC	CASSEAGRSSYNEQFF
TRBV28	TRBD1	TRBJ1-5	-	TGTGCCAGCAGTTTATTCGGACAGGGGAATCAGCCCCAGCATTTT	CASSLFGQGNQPQHF
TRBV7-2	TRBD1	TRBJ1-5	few	TGTGCCAGCAGCTCGGACAGGGGGATAAATCAGCCCCAGCATTTT	CASSSDRGINQPQHF
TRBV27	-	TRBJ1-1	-	TGTGCCAGCAGTTTAACGGTTAACACTGAAGCTTTCTTT	CASSLTVNTEAFF
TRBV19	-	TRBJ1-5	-	TGTGCCAGTAGTATGGTTGCAGGGTTGGGGTCCCAGCATTTT	CASSMVAGLGSQHF
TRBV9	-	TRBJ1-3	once	TGTGCCAGCAGCGTAGCTTATTACGAGGGATCTGGAAACACCATATATTTT	CASSVAYYEGSGNTIYF
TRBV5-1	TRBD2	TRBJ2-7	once	TGCGCCAGCAGCTTGGGACTAGCGGTTGAGACCTACGAGCAGTACTTC	CASSLGLAVETYEQYF
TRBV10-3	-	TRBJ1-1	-	TGTGCCATCAGTTCAGAATTCCCCAGCACTGAAGCTTTCTTT	CAISSEFPSTEAFF
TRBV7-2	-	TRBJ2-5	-	TGTGCCAGCAGCCCCCAAGGCACGGTGAACAGGGAGACCCAGTACTTC	CASSPQGTVNRETQYF
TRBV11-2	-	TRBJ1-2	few	TGTGCCAGCAGCTTAAACCTCGGGAAAGGCTACACCTTC	CASSLNLGKGYTF
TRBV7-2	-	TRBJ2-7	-	TGTGCCAGCAGCTTGGGGACTGATAGCTCCTACGAGCAGTACTTC	CASSLGTDSSYEQYF
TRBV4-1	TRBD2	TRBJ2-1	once	TGCGCCAGCAGCCAAGATCCCCTAGCGGGGGGGCGCAATGAGCAGTTCTTC	CASSQDPLAGGRNEQFF
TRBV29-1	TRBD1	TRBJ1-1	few	TGCAGCGTTGAAATACCGGGACAGTACACTGAAGCTTTCTTT	CSVEIPGQYTEAFF
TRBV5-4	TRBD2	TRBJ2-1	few	TGTGCCAGCAGCTTGAAGGGGAGAAGACTAGCGGGAGACGAGCAGTTCTTC	CASSLKGRRLAGDEQFF
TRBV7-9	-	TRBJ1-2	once	TGTGCCAGCAGCCCCCTAGGGGTTAACTATGGCTACACCTTC	CASSPLGVNYGYTF
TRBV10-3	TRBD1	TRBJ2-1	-	TGTGCCATCGGAACCGGGACAGGGGTCTACAATGAGCAGTTCTTC	CAIGTGTGVYNEQFF
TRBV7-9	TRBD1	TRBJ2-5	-	TGTGCCAGCAGCTCGGGACAGGGCTTGGAGACCCAGTACTTC	CASSSGQGLETQYF
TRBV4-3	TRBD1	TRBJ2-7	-	TGCGCCAGCAGCCCGGAGTTCGGGACAGGGAGCGAGCAGTACTTC	CASSPEFGTGSEQYF
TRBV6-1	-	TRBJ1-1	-	TGTGCCAGCAGGCCTGGCGGAGCACTAACCGAAGCTTTCTTT	CASRPGGALTEAFF
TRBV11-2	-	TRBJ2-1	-	TGTGCCAGCAGCTTAGAACGGGACTCGAATGAGCAGTTCTTC	CASSLERDSNEQFF
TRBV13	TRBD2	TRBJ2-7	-	TGTGCCAGCAGCTTAGAAGCGGGAGGATACGAGCAGTACTTC	CASSLEAGGYEQYF
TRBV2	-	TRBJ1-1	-	TGTGCCAGCAGGCAGGGCCGCAACACTGAAGCTTTCTTT	CASRQGRNTEAFF
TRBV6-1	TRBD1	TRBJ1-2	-	TGTGCCATCAGTGACCCGGGACAGGGATTCCGACTAAACTATGGCTACACCTTC	CAISDPGQGFRLNYGYTF
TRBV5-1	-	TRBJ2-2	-	TGCGCCAGCAGCTTACAGGGTTGGACCGGGGAGCTGTTTTTT	CASSLQGWTGELFF
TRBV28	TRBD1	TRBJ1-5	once	TGTGCCAGCAGTCACCACGGACAGGGTGGCAATCAGCCCCAGCATTTT	CASSHHGQGGNQPQHF
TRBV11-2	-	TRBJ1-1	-	TGTGCCAGCAGTTCCTCCGCTATTACGCAGGGGCTGAACACTGAAGCTTTCTTT	CASSSSAITQGLNTEAFF
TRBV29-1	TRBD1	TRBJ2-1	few	TGCAGCGTTGCGACAGGGGAAACGCAGTTCTTC	CSVATGETQFF
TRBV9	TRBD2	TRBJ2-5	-	TGTGCCAGCAGCGTAGGGCGGGGGCAAGAGACCCAGTACTTC	CASSVGRGQETQYF
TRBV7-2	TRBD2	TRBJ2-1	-	TGTGCCAGCAGCCCAAGGGGAGGGCGGGAGCAGTTCTTC	CASSPRGGREQFF
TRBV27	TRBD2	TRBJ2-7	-	TGTGCCAGCAGTTTCAGGCGGGAGTCCACCTACGAGCAGTACTTC	CASSFRRESTYEQYF
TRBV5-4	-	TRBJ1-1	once	TGTGCCAGCAGCTTCCTCAGCGAATCGGGAGCTTTCTTT	CASSFLSESGAFF
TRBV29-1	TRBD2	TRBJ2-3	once	TGCAGCGTTCATTCCGGGACTAGCGGGGCTAGCACAGATACGCAGTATTTT	CSVHSGTSGASTDTQYF
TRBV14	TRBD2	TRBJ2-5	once	TGTGCCAGCAGCCAAGACCTAGCGGGAGGGCGGGAGACCCAGTACTTC	CASSQDLAGGRETQYF
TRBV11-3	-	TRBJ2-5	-	TGTGCCAGCAGCCGGACTTACCAAGAGACCCAGTACTTC	CASSRTYQETQYF
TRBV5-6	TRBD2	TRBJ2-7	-	TGTGCCAGCAGCTTGGTCGCGTTTAAGGGACTAGCGGCTGCCGAGCAGTACTTC	CASSLVAFKGLAAAEQYF
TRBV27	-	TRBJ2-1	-	TGTGCCAGCGGCGACAGAAACAATGAGCAGTTCTTC	CASGDRNNEQFF
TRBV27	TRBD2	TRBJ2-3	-	TGTGCCAGCAGTTTAGGTCCTAGCGGATTCACAGATACGCAGTATTTT	CASSLGPSGFTDTQYF
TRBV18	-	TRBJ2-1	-	TGTGCCAGCTCCCCAACCTCCCCGACAGAGGATGAGCAGTTCTTC	CASSPTSPTEDEQFF
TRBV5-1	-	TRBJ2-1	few	TGCGCCAGCAGCCCTTCCCCACAGGGCAGAGGGGACAATGAGCAGTTCTTC	CASSPSPQGRGDNEQFF
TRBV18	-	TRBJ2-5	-	TGTGCCAGCTCACACAGCAGAGCCCTCCAAGAGACCCAGTACTTC	CASSHSRALQETQYF
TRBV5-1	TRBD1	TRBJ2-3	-	TGCGCCAGCAGCCCCCGGACAGGAGGAATCACAGATACGCAGTATTTT	CASSPRTGGITDTQYF
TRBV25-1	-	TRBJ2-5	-	TGTGCCAGCAGTGAATACGAGGGCCGGAAAGAGACCCAGTACTTC	CASSEYEGRKETQYF
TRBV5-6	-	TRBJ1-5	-	TGTGCCAGCAGTCCAGGATATAGCAATCAGCCCCAGCATTTT	CASSPGYSNQPQHF
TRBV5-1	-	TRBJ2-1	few	TGCGCCAGCAGCTTTGACTCGATGAATGAGCAGTTCTTC	CASSFDSMNEQFF
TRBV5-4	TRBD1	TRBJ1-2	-	TGTGCCAGCAGCTTGGAGACAGGGCCCGTCTATGGCTACACCTTC	CASSLETGPVYGYTF
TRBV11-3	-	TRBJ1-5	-	TGTGCCAGCAGCCCTCCGTTCCAGCCCCAGCATTTT	CASSPPFQPQHF
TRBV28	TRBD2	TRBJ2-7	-	TGTGCCAGCAGTGCGACGGGACTAGGGGGCTACGAGCAGTACTTC	CASSATGLGGYEQYF